These 4 T cell receptor beta chains share one sample of origin, sequenced in a study. Treg sorting used a CD4+CD25+CD127-/low gate. Adaptor-ligated barcode primers were used to amplify TRBV12-4/TRBJ1-2 clonotypes. TCRdb re-called the multiplex PCR reads with MiXCR, one entry per CDR3 protein. Among 550 to 650 distinct CDR3 sequences listed, 4% were seen once. Sequenced sample: Tregs sorted from blood. The receptors derive from a female donor with breast cancer.

Relative to its sample, this clonotype is medium-sized (0.01 to 0.1%). CDR3 residues: CASSPLFGAWGYTF. In nucleotides, the CDR3 is TGTGCCAGCAGTCCTCTATTTGGGGCCTGGGGCTACACCTTC. The gene calls are TRBV12-3 or TRBV12-4 and TRBJ1-2; a possible D gene is TRBD1 (5 bases). Trimming left V 5 bases short and J 8 bases short, with 18 bases between. CDR3 length: 14 residues.

By sample share, this clonotype is medium-sized (0.01 to 0.1%). The chain links TRBV12-3 or TRBV12-4 to TRBJ1-2; D not certain. This CDR3 spans 14 amino acids. Trimming cost V 1 base and J 6 bases, with 12 bases left between them. DNA of the CDR3: TGTGCCAGCAGTTTAGGCAGGAGTGGGAATGGCTACACCTTC. This translates into CASSLGRSGNGYTF.

This clonotype showed up many times. This chain links TRBV12-3 or TRBV12-4 with TRBJ1-2; D remains ambiguous. The CDR3 extends over 13 amino acids. The V gene lost 5 bases and the J gene lost 0 bases, with 7 bases spanning the gap. CDR3 protein: CASSPSANYGYTF. The CDR3 DNA reads TGTGCCAGCAGTCCCAGTGCTAACTATGGCTACACCTTC.

This clonotype is large. The chain uses TRBV12-3 or TRBV12-4 and TRBJ1-2, with a weak D call TRBD1 (6 bases). V lost 8 bases, J lost 3 bases, and 13 bases lay in between. The CDR3 has 13 residues. This CDR3 reads CASSQQGDYGYTF. In DNA, the CDR3 is TGTGCCAGCTCACAACAGGGTGACTATGGCTACACCTTC.